These 30 T cell receptor beta chains were all obtained from the same sample, sequenced in a study of blood T cell repertoires in COVID-19. The repertoire was sequenced with immunoSEQ multiplex PCR; TCRdb's copy has only in-frame clones and lacks some. The sample carries some 270,000 clones, approximately 86% recorded once. Sequenced input: peripheral blood. These receptors originate from a man aged 40-49 years with active or convalescent COVID-19.

Ten or more counts support this clone. This CDR3 is also generated by other DNA sequences in the sample. V gene TRBV19 combines with J gene TRBJ2-1; 10 bases agree with TRBD1. The CDR3 runs to 15 residues. V lost 7 bases to trimming and J lost 4 bases; unmatched junction nucleotides: 7. Germline V lookup: CDR1 LNHDA, CDR2 SQIVND (reference sequence). CDR3 sequence (DNA): TGTGCCAGTACTCCAGGGGGACAGGGGTACAATGAGCAGTTCTTC. As protein: CASTPGGQGYNEQFF.

This clone occurred once. The V and J genes are TRBV29-1 and TRBJ2-7; D is uncertain. Germline CDR1 and CDR2: SQVTM and ANQGSEA. The CDR3 runs to 11 residues. V was clipped by 3 bases and J by 8 bases, with 11 bases between them. In DNA form, the CDR3 reads TGCAGCGTTGAGGTCATGGAGAAGCAGTACTTC. Protein product: CSVEVMEKQYF.

This rearrangement joins TRBV29-1 to TRBJ1-1; no firm D call. The CDR3 totals 12 residues. Per germline, CDR1 SQVTM and CDR2 ANQGSEA. V shed 7 bases and J shed 0 bases, with 9 bases lying between them. The chain's CDR3 is CSGTGMNTEAFF. The DNA of the CDR3 is TGCAGCGGTACGGGTATGAACACTGAAGCTTTCTTT.

The chain carries TRBV9 and TRBJ2-5; no firm D call. CDR1 is SGDLS, CDR2 YYNGEE, per germline. The CDR3 has 13 residues. Trimming took 3 bases from V and 5 from J, leaving 11 bases between them. This chain's CDR3 is CASSAFSRETQYF. CDR3 sequence (DNA): TGTGCCAGCAGCGCCTTTTCGAGGGAGACCCAGTACTTC.

The count of this clone is one. The chain joins TRBV6-1 to TRBJ2-7, with TRBD1 identical over 8 bases. The trim removed 4 bases at V and 2 bases at J, leaving 13 bases unmatched. Per the germline V gene, CDR1 is MNHNS and CDR2 is SASEGT. This CDR3 region has 17 residues. The CDR3 is CASSGGTGMIRPYEQYF. The CDR3 DNA reads as TGTGCCAGCAGTGGCGGGACAGGTATGATTCGACCCTACGAGCAGTACTTC.

The V call is TRBV7-8, the J call TRBJ2-7; 8 positions agree with TRBD2. The CDR3 extends over 14 amino acids. V was pared by 0 bases and J by 3 bases, with 1 base of the junction left unmatched. In germline, CDR1 is SGHVS, CDR2 FQNEAQ. For the CDR3, the DNA is TGTGCCAGCAGCTTAGCTGGGACTAGCTACGAGCAGTACTTC. It codes for CASSLAGTSYEQYF.

V gene TRBV9 combines with J gene TRBJ2-3; weak D call: TRBD2 (6 bases). CDR1 and CDR2 from the germline V gene are SGDLS and YYNGEE. V shed 1 base and J shed 1 base, with 10 bases lying between them. The CDR3 is 15 residues long. CDR3 sequence (DNA): TGTGCCAGCAGCGTAACAGGCGGGGGCACAGATACGCAGTATTTT. Translating it yields CASSVTGGGTDTQYF. Full variable domain (remainder filled in from reference TRBV9 and TRBJ2-3): DSGVTQTPKHLITATGQRVTLRCSPRSGDLSVYWYQQSLDQGLQFLIQYYNGEERAKGNILERFSAQQFPDLHSELNLSSLELGDSALYFCASSVTGGGTDTQYFGPGTRLTVL.

This chain uses TRBV19 with TRBJ1-1; D might be TRBD1 (5 bases). The CDR3 runs 14 residues. Germline lookup yields CDR1 LNHDA and CDR2 SQIVND (reference sequence). Trimming left V 7 bases short and J 0 bases short, with 12 bases between. CDR3 sequence reads: CASNEGAMNTEAFF. The CDR3 bases are TGTGCCAGTAACGAAGGGGCTATGAACACTGAAGCTTTCTTT.

The CDR3 coding sequence is TGTGCCAGCAGCTTCGCGGGGGGGAGGTCCTACGAGCAGTACTTC. Translated, it gives CASSFAGGRSYEQYF. The chain uses TRBV7-2 and TRBJ2-7, with 9 bases fitting TRBD2. Trimming cost V 3 bases and J 1 base; bases outside gene matches: 4. This CDR3 is 15 amino acids long. Germline V gene lookup returns CDR1 SGHTA and CDR2 FQGNSA.

The rearrangement links TRBV9 to TRBJ1-1; 7 positions match TRBD1. The germline CDR1 and CDR2 sequences are SGDLS and YYNGEE. Unmatched junction bases numbered 11, after V lost 0 bases and J lost 6 bases. The length of the CDR3 is 16 residues. CDR3 DNA: TGTGCCAGCAGCGTAGATGCCCTGACAGGGAGGTCTGAAGCTTTCTTT. Its translation: CASSVDALTGRSEAFF.

The chain has TRBV11-3 and TRBJ2-1; D is perhaps TRBD2 (5 bases). Trimming shortened V by 0 bases and J by 10 bases, and 13 bases separated the two germline ends. The CDR3 length is 14 residues. The germline CDR1 and CDR2 sequences are SGHNT and YENEEA. CDR3 in DNA: TGTGCCAGCAGCTTAGAGAGGGCGGTCCCGGAGCAGTTCTTC. It codes for CASSLERAVPEQFF.

This clone was observed a few times. The chain uses TRBV11-2 and TRBJ1-5; D is possibly TRBD1 (5 bases). The CDR3 covers 18 residues. Germline lookup yields CDR1 SGHAT and CDR2 FQNNGV. The V and J ends lost 5 bases and 2 bases respectively, with 22 bases between them. This CDR3 reads CASSPRRAAGSRNQPQHF. The DNA of the CDR3 is TGTGCCAGCAGCCCCCGACGGGCGGCAGGGTCGCGCAATCAGCCCCAGCATTTT.

By share of the sample, this clone is medium-sized. The chain's CDR3 is CASRTGNSNEQFF. The CDR3, as DNA: TGTGCCAGCCGGACAGGGAATTCCAATGAGCAGTTCTTC. This sequence joins TRBV7-9 and TRBJ2-1, with 8 bases lining up with TRBD1. The V segment lost 8 bases and the J segment 6 bases; nucleotides outside the gene matches: 6. The CDR3 covers 13 residues. Per the germline V gene, CDR1 is SEHNR and CDR2 is FQNEAQ (reference sequence). Full variable domain (remainder filled in from reference TRBV7-9 and TRBJ2-1): DTGVSQNPRHKITKRGQNVTFRCDPISEHNRLYWYRQTLGQGPEFLTYFQNEAQLEKSRLLSDRFSAERPKGSFSTLEIQRTEQGDSAMYLCASRTGNSNEQFFGPGTRLTVL.

This sequence joins TRBV28 and TRBJ2-3, with 7 bases that match TRBD2. In germline, CDR1 is MDHEN, CDR2 SYDVKM. The CDR3 length is 15 residues. V trimming: 6 bases; J trimming: 5 bases; junction bases outside the gene matches: 11. The CDR3 region is CASSPSGLEGDTQYF. The CDR3 nucleotides are TGTGCCAGCAGCCCTAGCGGTTTGGAGGGAGATACGCAGTATTTT.

The J gene is TRBJ1-2, the V gene TRBV21-1; the table names TRBD1, a call not compared with the DNA. TRBV21-1 is a listed pseudogene. CDR3 size: 18 residues. The DNA of the CDR3 is TGTGCCAGCTTTCCTACAGGCTCTCCCTCCTCCATCAACTGCGGCTACACCTTC. This encodes CASFPTGSPSSINCGYTF.

V and J are TRBV6-1 and TRBJ2-3, with 11 bases identical to TRBD2. The CDR3 sequence is 18 residues long. Germline V CDR1 and CDR2: MNHNS, SASEGT. The ends lost 2 bases at V and 0 bases at J; junction bases unmatched: 7. As DNA, the CDR3 is TGTGCCAGCAGTGAATGGTCTAGCGGGAGGAGTAGCACAGATACGCAGTATTTT. It specifies CASSEWSSGRSSTDTQYF.

The chain is built from TRBV3-1 (or the pseudogene TRBV3-2) and TRBJ1-3; D unclear. CDR1 and CDR2 (germline): LGHDT, YNNKEL (reference sequence). The germline V and J ends were trimmed by 5 bases and 0 bases, with 11 bases remaining between them. The CDR3 spans 15 residues. The CDR3 DNA sequence: TGTGCCAGCAGCGCTATGCCCAACTCTGGAAACACCATATATTTT. Its translation: CASSAMPNSGNTIYF.

The chain links TRBV6-1 to TRBJ2-3, with D possibly TRBD2 on 5 matching bases. The ends were cut back, 2 bases at V and 1 base at J, with 19 bases in the middle. Germline CDR1 MNHNS, CDR2 SASEGT. This CDR3 has 18 residues. The CDR3 DNA follows: TGTGCCAGCAGTGAATCCCGTTGGAGTGCGGGCCGCACAGATACGCAGTATTTT. Translation gives CASSESRWSAGRTDTQYF.

This clone occurred a few times. The chain employs TRBV11-2 and TRBJ1-5; 8 bases fit TRBD1. This CDR3 is built from 16 residues. Germline V lookup: CDR1 SGHAT, CDR2 FQNNGV. Losses at the gene ends were 5 bases for V and 10 bases for J; bases not matched to a gene: 16. CDR3 residues: CASSPNPRDPGGPQHF. Here the CDR3 DNA reads TGTGCCAGCAGCCCGAACCCCCGGGACCCAGGGGGCCCCCAGCATTTT.

This clone was detected only a few times. V gene TRBV5-1 combines with J gene TRBJ1-1; 7 bases are a match to TRBD1. V gave up 2 bases and J gave up 3 bases; unmatched junction bases: 7. The CDR3 runs to 15 residues. CDR1 is SGHRS, CDR2 YFSETQ, per germline. This CDR3 is CASSFLPQGDTEAFF. In nucleotides, the CDR3 is TGCGCCAGCAGCTTCTTGCCGCAGGGGGACACTGAAGCTTTCTTT.

The V call is TRBV9, the J call TRBJ2-2; TRBD2 matches 8 bases. In germline, CDR1 is SGDLS, CDR2 YYNGEE. V trimming: 1 base; J trimming: 1 base; junction bases outside the gene matches: 0. The CDR3 totals 15 residues. The CDR3 reads CASSVLAGNTGELFF. The CDR3, as DNA: TGTGCCAGCAGCGTACTAGCGGGGAACACCGGGGAGCTGTTTTTT.

The CDR3 DNA follows: TGTGCCAGCAGCAGGGGCAGGGACACCGGGGAGCTGTTTTTT. This encodes CASSRGRDTGELFF. The rearrangement links TRBV6-5 to TRBJ2-2, with D possibly TRBD1 on 6 matching bases. The CDR3 is 14 amino acids. Trimming took 6 bases from V and 3 from J, leaving 11 bases between them. Germline V CDR1 and CDR2: MNHEY, SVGAGI.

The chain employs TRBV6-6 and TRBJ1-2, with a possible D match to TRBD1 (6 bases). The CDR3 consists of 12 residues. Trimming took off 10 bases at V and 9 bases at J, with 18 bases between the two ends. The germline CDR1 and CDR2 sequences are MNHNY and SVGAGI (reference sequence). The CDR3 nucleotides are TGTGCCACGAAACCCGACGGGGACAGCTACACCTTC. Translating it yields CATKPDGDSYTF.

The gene calls are TRBV7-8 and TRBJ1-5, with no clear D. Germline V gene data show CDR1 as SGHVS and CDR2 as FQNEAQ. The CDR3 extends over 14 amino acids. V gave up 7 bases and J gave up 7 bases, with 17 bases separating them. In nucleotides, the CDR3 is TGTGCCAGCACCCTCGAAGAGGCAAACCAGCCCCAGCATTTT. Residues: CASTLEEANQPQHF.

The CDR3 protein is CASSPGGRDTGELFF. Here the CDR3 DNA reads TGTGCCAGCAGCCCGGGGGGCCGGGACACCGGGGAGCTGTTTTTT. The chain links TRBV28 to TRBJ2-2; perhaps TRBD2 as D (7 bases). CDR3 length: 15 amino acids. Trimming took off 6 bases at V and 3 bases at J, with 14 bases between the two ends. Germline V gene sequence: CDR1 MDHEN, CDR2 SYDVKM.

The chain carries TRBV10-3 and TRBJ2-2; 10 nucleotides align to TRBD1. Germline-derived CDR1 and CDR2 are ENHRY and SYGVKD. V shed 7 bases and J 6 bases; nucleotides not matched to a gene: 11. This CDR3 has 16 residues. CDR3 nucleotides: TGTGCCATCAAAAACCGGGACAGGGGTAATGCCGGGGAGCTGTTTTTT. Protein sequence: CAIKNRDRGNAGELFF.

The chain couples TRBV4-1 to TRBJ2-1; 10 nucleotides match TRBD1. CDR3 size: 15 residues. Germline trimming cut 4 bases from V and 7 bases from J; bases unmatched to any gene: 7. The V gene's germline CDR1 is MGHRA and CDR2 YSYEKL. For the CDR3, the DNA is TGCGCCAGCAGCCCCCCGGGACAGGGGAGGAATGAGCAGTTCTTC. Protein sequence: CASSPPGQGRNEQFF.

This chain connects TRBV29-1 to TRBJ1-2; unclear D gene. V gave up 5 bases and J gave up 7 bases, with 8 bases separating them. This CDR3 has 10 amino acids. Germline assignment: CDR1 SQVTM and CDR2 ANQGSEA. The CDR3 nucleotides read TGCAGCGTTTCTCCCCCTGGCTACACCTTC. It is translated as CSVSPPGYTF.

This chain connects TRBV18 to TRBJ1-6, with 8 bases fitting TRBD1. CDR1 and CDR2 (germline): KGHSH, LQKENI. This CDR3 is 19 amino acids long. J gave up 0 bases and V 3 bases, and 10 bases lay outside the gene matches. Written as DNA, the CDR3 is TGTGCCAGCTCACCTCTCGGACAGGGAGGGGGCTCCTATAATTCACCCCTCCACTTT. Translated: CASSPLGQGGGSYNSPLHF.

This chain links TRBV5-1 with TRBJ2-1; the match to TRBD2 covers 7 bases. The length of the CDR3 is 18 residues. V trimming: 0 bases; J trimming: 2 bases; junction bases outside the gene matches: 11. Germline V gene data show CDR1 as SGHRS and CDR2 as YFSETQ. The CDR3: CASSLVPSGTLTYNEQFF. CDR3 DNA: TGCGCCAGCAGCTTGGTCCCTAGCGGCACTTTGACCTACAATGAGCAGTTCTTC.